The next 12 T cell receptor beta chains were all read from a single sample in a study of T-cell memory formation after mild COVID-19. TCRdb processed the 5' RACE reads anew with MiXCR; each CDR3 protein has one entry. The sample holds about 130,000 distinct CDR3 sequences; about 17% are singletons and the top ten take approximately 15%. The specimen sequenced was PBMCs or a T cell subset sorted from them (not recorded which). The receptors come from an adult woman who had mild COVID-19 (a few samples of this study predate the infection). Cell type and time point are not known.

This clonotype was counted between two and nine times. This chain connects TRBV12-3 or TRBV12-4 to TRBJ2-5, with 9 bases fitting TRBD1. The CDR3 has 13 residues. Unmatched junction bases numbered 3, after V lost 5 bases and J lost 5 bases. The CDR3 protein is CASSKDRGETQYF. CDR3 bases: TGTGCCAGCAGTAAAGACAGGGGGGAGACCCAGTACTTC.

This clonotype has just a few counts. This chain uses TRBV6-4 with TRBJ2-1, with TRBD1 identical over 8 bases. With 4 bases clipped from V and 0 bases from J, the junction kept 2 bases outside the gene matches. This CDR3 has 15 amino acids. Per germline, CDR1 MRHNA and CDR2 SNTAGT. The CDR3 DNA follows: TGTGCCAGCAGTGCCACAGGGGGCTCCTACAATGAGCAGTTCTTC. Its protein product is CASSATGGSYNEQFF.

The rearrangement joins TRBV19 to TRBJ2-2; 9 nucleotides line up with TRBD2. With V trimmed by 3 bases and J by 6 bases, 5 bases remained unmatched. The germline V gene has CDR1 LNHDA and CDR2 SQIVND (reference sequence). The CDR3 is 15 residues long. The CDR3 sequence is CASSIDGTSPGELFF. The CDR3 DNA sequence: TGTGCCAGTAGTATCGACGGGACTAGCCCCGGGGAGCTGTTTTTT.

This clonotype was seen a handful of times. The chain combines TRBV7-6 with TRBJ1-1, with TRBD1 identical over 9 bases. V lost 6 bases to trimming and J lost 3 bases; unmatched junction nucleotides: 8. The CDR3 loop spans 15 amino acids. The germline gives CDR1 SGHVS, CDR2 FNYEAQ. The CDR3 loop is CASRNTGGRDTEAFF. The DNA of the CDR3 is TGTGCCAGCAGGAATACAGGGGGCAGGGACACTGAAGCTTTCTTT.

The CDR3 loop is CASNGDGTKGMSTTLNNEQFF. The CDR3 nucleotides read TGTGCCAGCAACGGGGATGGGACAAAAGGAATGTCCACCACACTGAACAATGAGCAGTTCTTC. The rearrangement uses TRBV2 and TRBJ2-1; perhaps TRBD1 as D (6 bases). In germline, CDR1 is SNHLY, CDR2 FYNNEI. Trimming left V 7 bases short and J 5 bases short, with 36 bases between. CDR3 size: 21 residues.

The chain has TRBV25-1 and TRBJ2-5; D possibly corresponds to TRBD2 (6 bases). The germline V gene encodes CDR1 MGHDK and CDR2 SYGVNS. CDR3 size: 12 residues. Trimming removed 4 bases from V and 4 bases from J, with 7 bases in between. The CDR3 is CASSGAGETQYF. The DNA for the CDR3 is TGTGCCAGCAGTGGAGCGGGAGAGACCCAGTACTTC.

The V and J genes are TRBV12-3 or TRBV12-4 and TRBJ2-5; a weak D match, TRBD2 (5 bases). The CDR3 extends over 14 amino acids. Trimming stripped 3 bases from V and 4 bases from J, with 12 bases between. The CDR3 loop reads CASSFTSRGETQYF. The CDR3, as DNA: TGTGCCAGCAGTTTTACTAGTCGGGGAGAGACCCAGTACTTC.

This clonotype was found a few times. The chain joins TRBV7-8 to TRBJ2-1, with D hard to call. V was clipped by 2 bases and J by 0 bases, with 8 bases between them. CDR1 is SGHVS, CDR2 FQNEAQ, per germline. CDR3 size: 15 residues. The chain's CDR3 is CASSLTESSYNEQFF. The CDR3 DNA sequence: TGTGCCAGCAGCTTAACGGAGAGCTCCTACAATGAGCAGTTCTTC.

The chain couples TRBV7-7 to TRBJ2-7; a weak D match, TRBD2 (5 bases). The germline CDR1 and CDR2 sequences are SSHAT and FNYEAQ (reference sequence). The CDR3 contains 16 residues. Trimming removed 4 bases from V and 0 bases from J, with 16 bases in between. This chain's CDR3 is CASSSSDRRVSYEQYF. The CDR3 DNA sequence: TGTGCCAGCAGCTCATCTGACCGGCGGGTCTCCTACGAGCAGTACTTC.

This clonotype was seen a few times. The V gene is TRBV15, the J gene TRBJ2-2, with D perhaps TRBD2 (6 bases). Germline CDR1 reads LNHNV; CDR2 reads YYDKDF (reference sequence). The germline V and J ends were trimmed by 8 bases and 0 bases, with 13 bases remaining between them. The CDR3 is 15 residues long. In DNA form, the CDR3 reads TGTGCCACCCCGGCGGAGGGAGCGAACACCGGGGAGCTGTTTTTT. It is translated as CATPAEGANTGELFF.

In its sample, this clonotype was seen a few times. CDR3 nucleotide sequence: TGTGCCAGCCGCCCCGTCCGGGGACAGGGGGCCAAGAACACTGAAGCTTTCTTT. Protein product: CASRPVRGQGAKNTEAFF. This rearrangement joins TRBV12-3 or TRBV12-4 to TRBJ1-1, with 12 bases lining up with TRBD1. The CDR3 consists of 18 residues. Trimming cost V 8 bases and J 1 base; bases outside gene matches: 14.

In its sample, this clonotype was seen a few times. V gene TRBV12-3 or TRBV12-4 combines with J gene TRBJ1-5; D might be TRBD1 (6 bases). The CDR3 sequence is 14 residues long. The germline V and J ends were trimmed by 7 bases and 0 bases, with 10 bases remaining between them. The CDR3 loop is CASTLDSSNQPQHF. The CDR3 region has the DNA TGTGCCAGCACTCTGGACAGTAGCAATCAGCCCCAGCATTTT.